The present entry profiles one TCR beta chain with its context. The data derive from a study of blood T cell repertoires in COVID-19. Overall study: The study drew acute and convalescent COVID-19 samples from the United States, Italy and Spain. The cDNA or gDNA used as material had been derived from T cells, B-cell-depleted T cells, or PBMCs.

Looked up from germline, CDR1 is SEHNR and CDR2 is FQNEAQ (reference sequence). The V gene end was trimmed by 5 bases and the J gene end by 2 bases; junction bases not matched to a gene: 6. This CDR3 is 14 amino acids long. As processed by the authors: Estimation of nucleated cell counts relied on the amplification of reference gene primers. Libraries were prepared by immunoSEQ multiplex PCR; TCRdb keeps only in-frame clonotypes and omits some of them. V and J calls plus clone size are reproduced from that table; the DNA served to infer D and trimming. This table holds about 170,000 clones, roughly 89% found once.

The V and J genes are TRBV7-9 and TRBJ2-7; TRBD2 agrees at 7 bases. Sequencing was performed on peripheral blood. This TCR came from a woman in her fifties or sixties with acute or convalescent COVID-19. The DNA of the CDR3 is TGTGCCAGCAGCACAACTAGCGATGCCTACGAGCAGTACTTC. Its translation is CASSTTSDAYEQYF.